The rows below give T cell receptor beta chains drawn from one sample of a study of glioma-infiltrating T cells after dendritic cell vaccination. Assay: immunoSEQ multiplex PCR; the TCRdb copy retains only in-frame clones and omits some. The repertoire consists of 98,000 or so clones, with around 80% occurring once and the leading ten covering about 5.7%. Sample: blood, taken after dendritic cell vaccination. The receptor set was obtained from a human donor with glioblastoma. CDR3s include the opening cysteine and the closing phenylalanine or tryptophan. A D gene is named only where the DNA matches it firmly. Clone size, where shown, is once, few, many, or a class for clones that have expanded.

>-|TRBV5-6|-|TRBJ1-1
CASSANRDTEAFF
TGTGCCAGCAGCGCTAACAGGGACACTGAAGCTTTCTTT
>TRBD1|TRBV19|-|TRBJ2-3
CASRGGQGAPTTQYF
TGTGCCAGTAGGGGGGGACAGGGGGCTCCCACTACGCAGTATTTT
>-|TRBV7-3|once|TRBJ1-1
CASSTWTDLSTEAFF
TGTGCCAGCAGCACGTGGACAGACCTGAGCACTGAAGCTTTCTTT
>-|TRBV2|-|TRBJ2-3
CASSLTRSTDTQYF
TGTGCCAGCAGTCTGACTAGAAGCACAGATACGCAGTATTTT
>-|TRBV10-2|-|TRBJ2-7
CASSSAPGNEQYF
TGCGCCAGCAGCTCGGCTCCGGGGAACGAGCAGTACTTC
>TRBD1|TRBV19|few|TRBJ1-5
CASRDRDQPQHF
TGTGCCAGCCGGGACAGGGATCAGCCCCAGCATTTT
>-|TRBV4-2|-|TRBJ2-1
CASSQNQANFYNEQFF
TGTGCCAGCAGCCAAAACCAAGCTAACTTCTACAATGAGCAGTTCTTC
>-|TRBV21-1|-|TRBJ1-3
CASSKGPRGSGNTIYF
TGTGCCAGCAGCAAGGGACCGCGGGGCTCTGGAAACACCATATATTTT
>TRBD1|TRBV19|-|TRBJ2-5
CASSTLTGVSNLETQYF
TGTGCCAGTAGTACGCTAACAGGGGTTAGTAATTTAGAGACCCAGTACTTC
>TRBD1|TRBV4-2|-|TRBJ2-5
CASSQADRGQETQYF
TGTGCCAGCAGCCAGGCCGACAGGGGACAAGAGACCCAGTACTTC
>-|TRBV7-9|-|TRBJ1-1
CASSLSGWNTEAFF
TGTGCCAGCAGCCTCTCGGGGTGGAACACTGAAGCTTTCTTT
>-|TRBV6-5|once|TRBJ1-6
CASSFSTGADNSPLHF
TGTGCCAGCAGTTTCTCGACTGGGGCTGATAATTCACCCCTCCACTTT
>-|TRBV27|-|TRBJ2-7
CASSSRGAGYEQYF
TGTGCCAGCAGTTCCCGGGGGGCCGGCTACGAGCAGTACTTC
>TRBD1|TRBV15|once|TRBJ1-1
CATSPSPGTANTEAFF
TGTGCCACCAGTCCTTCTCCCGGGACAGCGAACACTGAAGCTTTCTTT
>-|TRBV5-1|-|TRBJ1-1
CASAGSRTEAFF
TGCGCCAGCGCAGGGTCTAGGACTGAAGCTTTCTTT
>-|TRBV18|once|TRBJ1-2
CASSPTGRGVGYTF
TGTGCCAGCTCACCGACGGGCAGGGGAGTAGGCTACACCTTC
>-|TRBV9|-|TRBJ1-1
CASSVAWGGATEAFF
TGTGCCAGCAGCGTAGCTTGGGGGGGGGCCACTGAAGCTTTCTTT
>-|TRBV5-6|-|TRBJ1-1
CASSLHGRPKAFF
TGTGCCAGCAGCTTGCACGGGAGACCGAAGGCTTTCTTT
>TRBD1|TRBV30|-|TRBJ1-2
CAWSPTERTGTLYGYTF
TGTGCCTGGAGTCCGACAGAGAGGACAGGAACCTTGTATGGCTACACCTTC
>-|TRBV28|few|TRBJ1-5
CASSWAMGNQPQHF
TGTGCCAGCAGTTGGGCCATGGGCAATCAGCCCCAGCATTTT
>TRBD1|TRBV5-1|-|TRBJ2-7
CASSLAARDRAYEQYF
TGCGCCAGCAGCTTGGCCGCCCGGGACAGAGCCTACGAGCAGTACTTC
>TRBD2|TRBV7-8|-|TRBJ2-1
CASSLVAGTGEQFF
TGTGCCAGCAGCTTAGTAGCGGGGACGGGTGAGCAGTTCTTC
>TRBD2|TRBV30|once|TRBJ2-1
CASSGIHNEQFF
TGTGCCTCCAGCGGGATCCACAATGAGCAGTTCTTC
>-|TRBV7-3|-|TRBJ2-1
CASSPYSSYNEQFF
TGTGCCAGCAGCCCGTATAGCTCCTACAATGAGCAGTTCTTC
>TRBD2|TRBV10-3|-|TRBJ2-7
CATRSHLAGDSYEQYF
TGTGCCACCCGAAGCCACCTAGCGGGAGATTCCTACGAGCAGTACTTC
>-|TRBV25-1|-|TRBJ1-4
CASSDGGGYEKLFF
TGTGCCAGCAGTGATGGGGGGGGCTATGAAAAACTGTTTTTT
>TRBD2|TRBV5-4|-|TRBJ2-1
CAVQREGPNNEQFF
TGTGCCGTCCAGCGGGAGGGGCCGAACAATGAGCAGTTCTTC
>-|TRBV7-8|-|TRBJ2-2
CASSPGQWNTGELFF
TGTGCCAGCAGCCCTGGACAGTGGAACACCGGGGAGCTGTTTTTT
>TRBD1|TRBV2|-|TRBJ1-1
CASSYKGQGSEAFF
TGTGCCAGCAGTTACAAAGGACAGGGCAGTGAAGCTTTCTTT
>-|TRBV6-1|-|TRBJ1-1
CASSETGNTEAFF
TGTGCCAGCAGTGAAACAGGGAACACTGAAGCTTTCTTT
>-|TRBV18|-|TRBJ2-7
CASSPRSHSYEQYF
TGTGCCAGCTCACCACGAAGCCACTCCTACGAGCAGTACTTC
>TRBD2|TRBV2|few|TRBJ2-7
CASSALLAGGSSYEQYF
TGTGCCAGCAGTGCCTTACTAGCGGGAGGATCCTCCTACGAGCAGTACTTC
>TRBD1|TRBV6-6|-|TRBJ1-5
CASKDRAGQPQHF
TGTGCCAGCAAGGACAGGGCAGGACAGCCCCAGCATTTT
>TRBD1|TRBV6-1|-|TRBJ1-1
CASSHRQGPTEAFF
TGTGCCAGCAGCCACCGACAGGGGCCCACTGAAGCTTTCTTT
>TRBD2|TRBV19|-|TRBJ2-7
CASSIRLAGPYEQYF
TGTGCCAGTAGTATTCGACTAGCGGGCCCCTACGAGCAGTACTTC
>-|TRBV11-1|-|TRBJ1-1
CASSLASYTEAFF
TGTGCCAGCAGCTTAGCCAGTTACACTGAAGCTTTCTTT
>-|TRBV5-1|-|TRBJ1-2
CASSTGGGRGHYGYTF
TGCGCCAGCAGCACTGGGGGGGGACGAGGACACTATGGCTACACCTTC
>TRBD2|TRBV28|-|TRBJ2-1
CASSSQSGRRYNEQFF
TGTGCCAGCAGTTCCCAAAGCGGGAGGAGGTACAATGAGCAGTTCTTC
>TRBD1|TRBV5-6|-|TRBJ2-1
CASSRQGSRGYNEQFF
TGTGCCAGCAGCCGACAGGGCTCGAGAGGCTACAATGAGCAGTTCTTC
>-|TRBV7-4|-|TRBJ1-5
CASSLVSVDSFNQPQHF
TGTGCCAGCAGCTTAGTTTCCGTAGACTCGTTCAATCAGCCCCAGCATTTT
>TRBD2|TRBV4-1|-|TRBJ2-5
CASSQDRTSGGAGEETQYF
TGCGCCAGCAGCCAAGACCGGACTAGCGGGGGGGCTGGAGAGGAGACCCAGTACTTC
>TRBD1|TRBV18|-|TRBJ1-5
CASSPLGQGSNQPQHF
TGTGCCAGCTCACCACTCGGACAGGGGAGCAATCAGCCCCAGCATTTT
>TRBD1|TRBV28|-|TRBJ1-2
CASSSGQETYGYTF
TGTGCCAGCAGTTCCGGACAGGAAACCTATGGCTACACCTTC
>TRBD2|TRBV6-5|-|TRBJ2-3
CASSLAGPRGTQYF
TGTGCCAGCAGTCTAGCGGGGCCCCGAGGTACGCAGTATTTT
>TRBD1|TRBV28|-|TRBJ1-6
CASSPANRGLNSPLHF
TGTGCCAGCAGTCCTGCAAACAGGGGTTTGAATTCACCCCTCCACTTT
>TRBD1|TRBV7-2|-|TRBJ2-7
CASSSGQMRYF
TGTGCCAGCAGCTCGGGACAGATGCGGTACTTC
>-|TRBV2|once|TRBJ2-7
CASFSPDSYEQYF
TGTGCCAGCTTTTCCCCAGACTCCTACGAGCAGTACTTC